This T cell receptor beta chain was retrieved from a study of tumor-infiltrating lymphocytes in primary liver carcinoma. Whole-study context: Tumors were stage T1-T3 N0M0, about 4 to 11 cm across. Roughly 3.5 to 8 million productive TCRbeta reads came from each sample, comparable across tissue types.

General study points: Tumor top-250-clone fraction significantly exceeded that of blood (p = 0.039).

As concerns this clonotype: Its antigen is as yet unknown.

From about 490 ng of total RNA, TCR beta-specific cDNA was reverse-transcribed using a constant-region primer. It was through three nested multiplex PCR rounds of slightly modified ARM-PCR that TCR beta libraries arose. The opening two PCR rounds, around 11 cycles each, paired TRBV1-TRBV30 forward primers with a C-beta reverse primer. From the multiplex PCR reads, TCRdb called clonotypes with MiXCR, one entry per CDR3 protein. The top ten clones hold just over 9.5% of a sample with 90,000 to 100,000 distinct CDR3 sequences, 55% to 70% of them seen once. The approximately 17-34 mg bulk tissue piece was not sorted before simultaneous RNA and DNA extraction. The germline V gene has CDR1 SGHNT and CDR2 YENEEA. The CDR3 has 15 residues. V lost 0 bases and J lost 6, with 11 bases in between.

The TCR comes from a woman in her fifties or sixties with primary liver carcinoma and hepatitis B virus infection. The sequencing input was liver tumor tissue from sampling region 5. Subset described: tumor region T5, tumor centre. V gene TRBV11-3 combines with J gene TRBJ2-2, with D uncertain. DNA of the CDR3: TGTGCCAGCAGCTTAGATAAAGGGAATGCCGGGGAGCTGTTTTTT. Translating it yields CASSLDKGNAGELFF.